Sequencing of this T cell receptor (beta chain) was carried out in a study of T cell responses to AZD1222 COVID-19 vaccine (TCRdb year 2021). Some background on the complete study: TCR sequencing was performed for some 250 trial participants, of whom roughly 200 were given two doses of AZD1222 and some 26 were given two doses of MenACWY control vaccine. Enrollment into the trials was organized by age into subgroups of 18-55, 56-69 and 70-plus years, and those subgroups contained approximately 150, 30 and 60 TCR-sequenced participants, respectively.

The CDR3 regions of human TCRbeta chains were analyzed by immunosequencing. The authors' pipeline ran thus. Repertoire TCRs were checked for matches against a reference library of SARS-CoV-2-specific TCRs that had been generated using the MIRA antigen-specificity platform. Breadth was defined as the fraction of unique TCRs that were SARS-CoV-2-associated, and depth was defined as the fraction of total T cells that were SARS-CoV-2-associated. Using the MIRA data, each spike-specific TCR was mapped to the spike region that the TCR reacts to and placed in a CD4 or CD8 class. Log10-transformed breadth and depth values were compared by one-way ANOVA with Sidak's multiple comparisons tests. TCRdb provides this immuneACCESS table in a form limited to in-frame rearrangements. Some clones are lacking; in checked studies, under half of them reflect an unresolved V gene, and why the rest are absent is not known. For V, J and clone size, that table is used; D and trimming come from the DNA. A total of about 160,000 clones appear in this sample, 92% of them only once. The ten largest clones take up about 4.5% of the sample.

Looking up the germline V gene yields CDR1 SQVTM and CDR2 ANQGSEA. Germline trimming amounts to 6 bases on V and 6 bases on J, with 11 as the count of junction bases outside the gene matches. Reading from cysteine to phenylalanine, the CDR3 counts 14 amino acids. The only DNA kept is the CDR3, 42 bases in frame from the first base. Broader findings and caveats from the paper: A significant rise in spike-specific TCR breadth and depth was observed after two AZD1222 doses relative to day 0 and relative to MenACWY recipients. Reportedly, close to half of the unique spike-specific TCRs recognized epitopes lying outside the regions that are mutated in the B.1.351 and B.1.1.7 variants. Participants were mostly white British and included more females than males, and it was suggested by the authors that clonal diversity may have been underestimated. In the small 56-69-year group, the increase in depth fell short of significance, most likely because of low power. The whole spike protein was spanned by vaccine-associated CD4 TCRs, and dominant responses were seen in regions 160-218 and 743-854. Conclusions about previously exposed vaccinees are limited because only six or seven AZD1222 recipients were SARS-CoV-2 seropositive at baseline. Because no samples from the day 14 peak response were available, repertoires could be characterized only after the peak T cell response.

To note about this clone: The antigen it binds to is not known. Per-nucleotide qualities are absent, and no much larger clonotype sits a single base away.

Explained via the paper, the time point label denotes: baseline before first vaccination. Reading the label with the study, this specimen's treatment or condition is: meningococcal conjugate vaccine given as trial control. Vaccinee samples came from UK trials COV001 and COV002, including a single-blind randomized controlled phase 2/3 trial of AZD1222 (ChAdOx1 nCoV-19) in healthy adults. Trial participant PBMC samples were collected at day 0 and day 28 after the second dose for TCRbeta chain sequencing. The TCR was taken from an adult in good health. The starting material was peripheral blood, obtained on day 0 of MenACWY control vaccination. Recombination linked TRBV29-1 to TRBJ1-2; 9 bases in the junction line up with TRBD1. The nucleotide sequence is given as TGCAGCGTCGGAGGGGACAGGGTGGAGAATGGCTACACCTTC. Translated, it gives CSVGGDRVENGYTF.